The rows below give T cell receptor beta chains drawn from one sample of a study of shared clonotypes between healthy human individuals. Assay used: immunoSEQ multiplex PCR; TCRdb lists only in-frame clones, some missing. The table records some 2 million clones, around 95% of them present only once. Specimen: naive CD4+ T cells sorted from blood. These receptor sequences come from a man aged 18 to 35 in good health. CDR3s include the opening cysteine and the closing phenylalanine or tryptophan. Each record gives: J gene, D gene, V gene, CDR3 length, clone size, CDR3 DNA, CDR3 protein. A D gene is named only where the DNA matches it firmly. The listing skips clone size in some rows; elsewhere it reads once, few, many or a size class.

>TRBJ2-5|NA|TRBV18|12|NA
TGTGCCAGCTCAAACCCGCGGGAGACCCAGTACTTC
CASSNPRETQYF
>TRBJ1-4|NA|TRBV10-3|13|NA
TGTGCCACCACGAGGGATCAAAATGAAAAACTGTTTTTT
CATTRDQNEKLFF
>TRBJ1-1|NA|TRBV30|13|few
TGTGCCTGGAGCAGGGGCCCGAACACTGAAGCTTTCTTT
CAWSRGPNTEAFF
>TRBJ1-5|NA|TRBV7-8|18|NA
TGTGCCAGCAGCCCTCCGGGGGCCGGTGGTTATAGCAATCAGCCCCAGCATTTT
CASSPPGAGGYSNQPQHF
>TRBJ2-5|TRBD2|TRBV11-3|15|NA
TGTGCCAGCAGCCCGACGGGGGGGAGTCAAGAGACCCAGTACTTC
CASSPTGGSQETQYF
>TRBJ1-5|TRBD1|TRBV4-1|19|NA
TGCGCCAGCAGCCAAGACGGACAGGGGGCACGAGGTAGCAATCAGCCCCAGCATTTT
CASSQDGQGARGSNQPQHF
>TRBJ2-3|NA|TRBV5-1|14|NA
TGCGCCAGCAGCTTGGGGGTAGTTCCAGATACGCAGTATTTT
CASSLGVVPDTQYF
>TRBJ2-5|NA|TRBV5-1|13|NA
TGCGCCAGCAGCTTGTCGGGACCAGAGACCCAGTACTTC
CASSLSGPETQYF
>TRBJ2-7|NA|TRBV4-1|16|once
TGCGCCAGCAGCCCAAGTCCCAGGGCGGTTTTCTACGAGCAGTACTTC
CASSPSPRAVFYEQYF
>TRBJ2-1|TRBD1|TRBV5-1|16|NA
TGCGCCAGCAGCTCGAGCCGGGACAGGGGTTCCAATGAGCAGTTCTTC
CASSSSRDRGSNEQFF
>TRBJ1-3|NA|TRBV9|15|NA
TGTGCCAGCAGCTGGGACCATTCCTCTGGAAACACCATATATTTT
CASSWDHSSGNTIYF
>TRBJ1-4|NA|TRBV2|14|NA
TGTGCCAGCAGCCCATCAGGGACGTCAGAAAAACTGTTTTTT
CASSPSGTSEKLFF
>TRBJ2-1|TRBD2|TRBV6-6|15|NA
TGTGCCAGCAGTTTGAGACTAGCGGGAGACAATGAGCAGTTCTTC
CASSLRLAGDNEQFF
>TRBJ2-7|NA|TRBV7-8|12|NA
TGTGCCAGCCGGGTGTTATCGGGCGAGCAGTACTTC
CASRVLSGEQYF